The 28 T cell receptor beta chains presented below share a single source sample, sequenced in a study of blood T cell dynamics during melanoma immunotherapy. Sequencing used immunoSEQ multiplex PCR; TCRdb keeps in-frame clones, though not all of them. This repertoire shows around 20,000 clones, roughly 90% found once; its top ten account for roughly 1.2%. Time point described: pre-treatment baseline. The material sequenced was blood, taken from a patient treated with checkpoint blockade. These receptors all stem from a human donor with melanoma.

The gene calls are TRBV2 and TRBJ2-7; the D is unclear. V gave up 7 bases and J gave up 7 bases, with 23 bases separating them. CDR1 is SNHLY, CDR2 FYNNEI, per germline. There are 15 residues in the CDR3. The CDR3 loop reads CASTSVPPPLGEQYF. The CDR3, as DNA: TGTGCCAGCACCTCGGTACCACCTCCTCTTGGGGAGCAGTACTTC.

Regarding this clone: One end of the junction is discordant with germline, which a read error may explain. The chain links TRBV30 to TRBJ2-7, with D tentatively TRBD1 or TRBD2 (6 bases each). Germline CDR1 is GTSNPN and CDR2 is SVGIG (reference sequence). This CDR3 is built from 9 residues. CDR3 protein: CAWTEGGIF. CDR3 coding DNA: TGTGCCTGGACTGAGGGGGGAATCTTC.

This chain's CDR3 is CASMRQYGYTF. The CDR3 coding sequence is TGTGCCAGCATGCGACAGTATGGCTACACCTTC. The gene calls are TRBV2 and TRBJ1-2; tentatively, D is TRBD1 (5 bases). Trimming shortened V by 7 bases and J by 5 bases, and 8 bases separated the two germline ends. The CDR3 totals 11 residues. Germline assignment: CDR1 SNHLY and CDR2 FYNNEI.

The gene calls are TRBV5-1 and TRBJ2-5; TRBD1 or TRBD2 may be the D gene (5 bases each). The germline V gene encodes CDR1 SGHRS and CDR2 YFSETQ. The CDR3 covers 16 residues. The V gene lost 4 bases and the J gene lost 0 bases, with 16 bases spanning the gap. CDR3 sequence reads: CASSVTGTTYQETQYF. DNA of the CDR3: TGCGCCAGCAGCGTAACCGGGACCACGTACCAAGAGACCCAGTACTTC.

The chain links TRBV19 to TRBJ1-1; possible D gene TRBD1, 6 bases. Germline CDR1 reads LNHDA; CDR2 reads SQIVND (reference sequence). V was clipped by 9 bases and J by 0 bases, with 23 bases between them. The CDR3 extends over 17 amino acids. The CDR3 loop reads CASKWAPGGDMNTEAFF. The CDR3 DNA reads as TGTGCCAGCAAATGGGCACCGGGGGGGGACATGAACACTGAAGCTTTCTTT.

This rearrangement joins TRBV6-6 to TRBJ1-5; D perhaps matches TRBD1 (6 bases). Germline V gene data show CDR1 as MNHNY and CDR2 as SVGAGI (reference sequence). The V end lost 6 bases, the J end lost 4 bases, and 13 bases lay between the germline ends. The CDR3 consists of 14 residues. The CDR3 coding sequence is TGTGCCAGCAGAAAGGGGGACTCTAATCAGCCCCAGCATTTT. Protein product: CASRKGDSNQPQHF.

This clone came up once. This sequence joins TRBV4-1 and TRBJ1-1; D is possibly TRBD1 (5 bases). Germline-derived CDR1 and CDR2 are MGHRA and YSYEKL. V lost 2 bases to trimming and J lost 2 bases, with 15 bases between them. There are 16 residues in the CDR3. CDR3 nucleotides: TGCGCCAGCAGCCAAATTTTTGGGGGTTTCAACACTGAAGCTTTCTTT. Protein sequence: CASSQIFGGFNTEAFF.

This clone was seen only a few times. CDR3 DNA sequence: TGTGCCTGGAGTTTCGGGACGGGATTGGACACTGAAGCTTTCTTT. It yields the protein CAWSFGTGLDTEAFF. The chain couples TRBV30 to TRBJ1-1; D may be TRBD1 (5 bases). V shed 2 bases and J shed 3 bases, with 16 bases lying between them. The CDR3 spans 15 residues. The germline gives CDR1 GTSNPN, CDR2 SVGIG (reference sequence).

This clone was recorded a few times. The CDR3 DNA follows: TGTGCCAGCAGCTCGGGACAGGGGGGACCGAGGGAGCTGTTTTTT. Its protein product is CASSSGQGGPRELFF. The chain has TRBV5-4 and TRBJ2-2, with 11 bases fitting TRBD1. J gave up 9 bases and V 3 bases, and 7 bases lay outside the gene matches. Germline assignment: CDR1 SGHNT and CDR2 YYREEE (reference sequence). There are 15 residues in the CDR3.

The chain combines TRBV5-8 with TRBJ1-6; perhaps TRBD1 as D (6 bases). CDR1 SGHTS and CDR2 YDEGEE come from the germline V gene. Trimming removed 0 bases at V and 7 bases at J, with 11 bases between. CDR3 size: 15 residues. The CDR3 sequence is CASSLEGQLNSPLHF. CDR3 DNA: TGTGCCAGCAGCTTGGAGGGACAACTGAATTCACCCCTCCACTTT.

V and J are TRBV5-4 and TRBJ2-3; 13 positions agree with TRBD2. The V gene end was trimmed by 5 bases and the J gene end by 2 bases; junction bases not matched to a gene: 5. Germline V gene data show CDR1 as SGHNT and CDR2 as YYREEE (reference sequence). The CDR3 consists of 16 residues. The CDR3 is CASRLAGGPPTDTQYF. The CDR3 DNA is TGTGCCAGCAGACTAGCGGGGGGGCCGCCCACAGATACGCAGTATTTT.

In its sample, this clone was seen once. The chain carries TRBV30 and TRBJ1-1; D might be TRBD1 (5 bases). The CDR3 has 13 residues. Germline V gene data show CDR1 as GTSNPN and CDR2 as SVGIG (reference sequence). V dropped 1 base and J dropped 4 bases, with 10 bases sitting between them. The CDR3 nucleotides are TGTGCCTGGAGTGGGGGGGGTACCACTGAAGCTTTCTTT. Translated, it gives CAWSGGGTTEAFF.

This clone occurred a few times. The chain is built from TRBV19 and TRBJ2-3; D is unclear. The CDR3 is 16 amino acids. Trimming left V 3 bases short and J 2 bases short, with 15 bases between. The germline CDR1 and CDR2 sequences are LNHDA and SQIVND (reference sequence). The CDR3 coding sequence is TGTGCCAGTAGTATCGGCCCCGGTAAGCCCACAGATACGCAGTATTTT. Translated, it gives CASSIGPGKPTDTQYF.

CDR3 sequence reads: CASSTRGSNYGYTF. The CDR3 DNA follows: TGTGCCAGCAGTACCAGGGGATCTAACTATGGCTACACCTTC. This chain connects TRBV6-1 to TRBJ1-2; TRBD1 might be the D (6 bases). The CDR3 contains 14 residues. Per the germline V gene, CDR1 is MNHNS and CDR2 is SASEGT. The germline V and J ends were trimmed by 5 bases and 0 bases, with 10 bases remaining between them.

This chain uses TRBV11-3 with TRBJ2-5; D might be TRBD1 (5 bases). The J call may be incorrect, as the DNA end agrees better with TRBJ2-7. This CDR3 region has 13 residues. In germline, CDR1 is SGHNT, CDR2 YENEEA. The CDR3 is CASSLEGHYEQYF. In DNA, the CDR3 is TGTGCCAGCAGCTTAGAGGGGCACTACGAGCAGTACTTC.

The CDR3 here is CASALEGARGGGRTEAFF. For the CDR3, the DNA is TGTGCCAGCGCCCTTGAGGGGGCGCGGGGAGGCGGGCGCACTGAAGCTTTCTTT. V gene TRBV7-9 combines with J gene TRBJ1-1; 7 bases map to TRBD1. With V trimmed by 8 bases and J by 4 bases, 22 bases remained unmatched. This CDR3 is built from 18 residues. The germline gives CDR1 SEHNR, CDR2 FQNEAQ (reference sequence). Variable domain in full (rest from reference TRBV7-9 and TRBJ1-1): DTGVSQNPRHKITKRGQNVTFRCDPISEHNRLYWYRQTLGQGPEFLTYFQNEAQLEKSRLLSDRFSAERPKGSFSTLEIQRTEQGDSAMYLCASALEGARGGGRTEAFFGQGTRLTVV.

This CDR3 is CASSASTGLSGNTIYF. Here the CDR3 DNA reads TGTGCCAGCAGTGCATCCACAGGGCTCTCTGGAAACACCATATATTTT. The V call is TRBV6-6, the J call TRBJ1-3, with D possibly matching TRBD1 (6 bases). CDR3 size: 16 residues. Germline CDR1 is MNHNY and CDR2 is SVGAGI (reference sequence). V gave up 5 bases and J gave up 0 bases, with 14 bases separating them.

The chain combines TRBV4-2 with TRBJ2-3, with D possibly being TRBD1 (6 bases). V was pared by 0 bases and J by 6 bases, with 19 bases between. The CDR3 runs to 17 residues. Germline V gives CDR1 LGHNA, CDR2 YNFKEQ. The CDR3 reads CASSQDPSTGRVDTQYF. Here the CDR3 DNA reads TGTGCCAGCAGCCAAGATCCCTCGACAGGTAGAGTGGATACGCAGTATTTT.

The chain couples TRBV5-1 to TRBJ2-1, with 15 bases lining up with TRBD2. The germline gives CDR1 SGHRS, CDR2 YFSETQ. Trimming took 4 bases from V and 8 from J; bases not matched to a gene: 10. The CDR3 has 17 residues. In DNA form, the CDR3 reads TGCGCCAGCAGCCCCGGACTAGCGGGAGGGCCGGGGGATGAGCAGTTCTTC. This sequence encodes CASSPGLAGGPGDEQFF.

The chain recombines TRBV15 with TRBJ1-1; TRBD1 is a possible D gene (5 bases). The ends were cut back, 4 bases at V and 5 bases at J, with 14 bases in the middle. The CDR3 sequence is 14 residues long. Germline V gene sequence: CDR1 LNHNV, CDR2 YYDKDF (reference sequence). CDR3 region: CATSIRGPWTEAFF. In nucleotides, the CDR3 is TGTGCCACCAGCATCCGGGGACCTTGGACTGAAGCTTTCTTT.

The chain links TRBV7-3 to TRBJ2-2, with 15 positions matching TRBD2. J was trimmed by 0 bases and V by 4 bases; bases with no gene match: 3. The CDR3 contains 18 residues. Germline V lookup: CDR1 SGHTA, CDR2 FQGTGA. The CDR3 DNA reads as TGTGCCAGCAGCTCCCGGACTAGCGGGGGGGCGAACACCGGGGAGCTGTTTTTT. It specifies CASSSRTSGGANTGELFF.

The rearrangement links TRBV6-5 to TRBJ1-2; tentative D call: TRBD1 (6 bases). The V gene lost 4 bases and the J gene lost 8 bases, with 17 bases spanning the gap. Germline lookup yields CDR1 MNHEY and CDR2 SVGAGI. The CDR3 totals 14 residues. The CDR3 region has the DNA TGTGCCAGCAGTTCACAGGGAATAGGGGTCGGCTACACCTTC. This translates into CASSSQGIGVGYTF.

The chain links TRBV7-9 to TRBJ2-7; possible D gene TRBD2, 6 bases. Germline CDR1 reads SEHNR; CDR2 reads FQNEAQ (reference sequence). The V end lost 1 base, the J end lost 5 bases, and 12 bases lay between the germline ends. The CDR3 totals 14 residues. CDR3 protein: CASSLDQGRNEQYF. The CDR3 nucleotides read TGTGCCAGCAGCTTAGATCAAGGGAGGAACGAGCAGTACTTC.

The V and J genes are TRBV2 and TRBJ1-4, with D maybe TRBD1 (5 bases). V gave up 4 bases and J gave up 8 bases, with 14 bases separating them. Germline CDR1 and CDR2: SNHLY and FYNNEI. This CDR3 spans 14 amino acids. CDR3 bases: TGTGCCAGCAGTGGGGAACAGGCAAACGAAAAACTGTTTTTT. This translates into CASSGEQANEKLFF.

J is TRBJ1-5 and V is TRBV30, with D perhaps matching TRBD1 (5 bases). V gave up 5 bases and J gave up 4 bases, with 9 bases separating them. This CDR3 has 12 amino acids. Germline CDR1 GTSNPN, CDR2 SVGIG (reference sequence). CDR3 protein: CAWGGDNQPQHF. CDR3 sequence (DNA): TGTGCCTGGGGGGGGGATAATCAGCCCCAGCATTTT.

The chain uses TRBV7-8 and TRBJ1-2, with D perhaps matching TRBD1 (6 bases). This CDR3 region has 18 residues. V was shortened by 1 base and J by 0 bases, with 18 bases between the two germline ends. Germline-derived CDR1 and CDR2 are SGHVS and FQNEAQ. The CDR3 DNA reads TGTGCCAGCAGCTTAGGGGGATCCAGGGGAACGTCTAACTATGGCTACACCTTC. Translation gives CASSLGGSRGTSNYGYTF.

The CDR3 loop is CASSWGGKQFF. CDR3 DNA: TGCGCCAGCAGCTGGGGGGGTAAGCAGTTCTTC. The chain joins TRBV5-1 to TRBJ2-1; 7 positions match TRBD2. Unmatched junction bases numbered 2, after V lost 3 bases and J lost 11 bases. This CDR3 is 11 amino acids long. CDR1 is SGHRS and CDR2 is YFSETQ in the germline V gene.

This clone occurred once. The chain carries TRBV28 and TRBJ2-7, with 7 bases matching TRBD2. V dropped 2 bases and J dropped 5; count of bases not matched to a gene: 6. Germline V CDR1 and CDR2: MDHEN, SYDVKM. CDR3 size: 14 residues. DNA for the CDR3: TGTGCCAGCAGTTTAAGCGGGAAGGCCCACGAGCAGTACTTC. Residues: CASSLSGKAHEQYF.